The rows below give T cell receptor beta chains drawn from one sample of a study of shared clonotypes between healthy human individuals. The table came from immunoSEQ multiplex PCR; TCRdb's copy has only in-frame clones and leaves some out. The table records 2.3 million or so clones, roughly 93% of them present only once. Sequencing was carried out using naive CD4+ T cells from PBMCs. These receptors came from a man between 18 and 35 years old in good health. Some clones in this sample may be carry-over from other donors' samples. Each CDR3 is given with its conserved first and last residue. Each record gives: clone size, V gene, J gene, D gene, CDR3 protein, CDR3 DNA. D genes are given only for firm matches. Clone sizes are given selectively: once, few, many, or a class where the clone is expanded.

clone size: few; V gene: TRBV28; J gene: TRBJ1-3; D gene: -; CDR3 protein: CASSGVSGNTIYF; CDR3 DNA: TGTGCCAGTTCAGGGGTGTCTGGAAACACCATATATTTT
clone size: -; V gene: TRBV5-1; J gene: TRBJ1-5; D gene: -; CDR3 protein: CASSLDGNQPQHF; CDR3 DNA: TGCGCCAGCAGCTTGGACGGGAATCAGCCCCAGCATTTT
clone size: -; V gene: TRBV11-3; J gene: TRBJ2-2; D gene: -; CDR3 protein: CASSSRQTGELFF; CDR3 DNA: TGTGCCAGCAGCTCAAGACAAACCGGGGAGCTGTTTTTT
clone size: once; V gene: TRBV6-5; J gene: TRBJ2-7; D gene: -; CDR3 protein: CASSGPLRDEQYF; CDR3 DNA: TGTGCCAGCAGCGGACCGTTGAGAGACGAGCAGTACTTC
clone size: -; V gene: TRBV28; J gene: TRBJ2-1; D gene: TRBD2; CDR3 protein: CASRGTSGLRIDNEQFF; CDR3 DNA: TGTGCCAGCCGAGGGACTAGCGGCCTCCGGATCGACAATGAGCAGTTCTTC
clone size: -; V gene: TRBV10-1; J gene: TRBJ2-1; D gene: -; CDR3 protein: CASPTGPAYNEQFF; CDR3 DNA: TGCGCCAGCCCAACGGGACCCGCCTACAATGAGCAGTTCTTC
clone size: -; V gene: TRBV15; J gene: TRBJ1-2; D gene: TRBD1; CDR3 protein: CATSRDRGTGYGYTF; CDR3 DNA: TGTGCCACCAGCAGAGATAGGGGGACAGGATATGGCTACACCTTC
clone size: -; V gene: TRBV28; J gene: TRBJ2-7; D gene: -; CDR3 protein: CASREHRGSYEQYF; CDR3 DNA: TGTGCCAGCAGGGAACACCGCGGGTCCTACGAGCAGTACTTC
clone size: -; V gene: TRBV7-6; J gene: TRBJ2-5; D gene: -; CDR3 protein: CASSSLQETQYF; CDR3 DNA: TGTGCCAGCAGCTCCTTACAAGAGACCCAGTACTTC
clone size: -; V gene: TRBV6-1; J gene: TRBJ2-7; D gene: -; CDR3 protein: CASIGTPSVEQYF; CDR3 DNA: TGTGCCAGCATTGGGACGCCGAGTGTAGAGCAGTACTTC
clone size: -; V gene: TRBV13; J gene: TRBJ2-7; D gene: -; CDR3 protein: CASSPWGRIGEDEQYF; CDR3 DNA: TGTGCCAGCAGCCCCTGGGGTCGGATAGGGGAGGACGAGCAGTACTTC
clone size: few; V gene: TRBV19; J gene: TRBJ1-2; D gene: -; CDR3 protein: CASTSPGGGDYGYTF; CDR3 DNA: TGTGCCAGTACCTCCCCCGGCGGGGGGGACTATGGCTACACCTTC
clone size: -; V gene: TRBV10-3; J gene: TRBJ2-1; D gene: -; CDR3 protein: CAISGASSVDNEQFF; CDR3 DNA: TGTGCCATCAGTGGGGCTAGCTCCGTTGACAATGAGCAGTTCTTC
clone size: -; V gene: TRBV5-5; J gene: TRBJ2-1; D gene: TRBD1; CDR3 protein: CASSEAGTGDYNEQFF; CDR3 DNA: TGTGCCAGCAGTGAGGCCGGGACAGGAGACTACAATGAGCAGTTCTTC
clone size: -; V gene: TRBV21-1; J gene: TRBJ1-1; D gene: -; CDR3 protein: CASRVRDRGKVVTEAFF; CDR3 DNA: TGTGCCAGCAGGGTCCGGGACAGGGGCAAGGTGGTGACTGAAGCTTTCTTT
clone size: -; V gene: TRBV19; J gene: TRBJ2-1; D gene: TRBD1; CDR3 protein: CASSTRDQGDNEQFF; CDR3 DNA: TGTGCCAGTAGTACCCGGGACCAGGGGGACAATGAGCAGTTCTTC
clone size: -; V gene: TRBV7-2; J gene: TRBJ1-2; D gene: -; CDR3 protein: CASGQYTSYGYTF; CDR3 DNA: TGTGCCAGCGGCCAATATACCTCCTATGGCTACACCTTC
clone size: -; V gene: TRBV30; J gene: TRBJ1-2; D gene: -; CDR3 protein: CAWSVGRGYGYTF; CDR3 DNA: TGTGCCTGGAGTGTAGGGCGGGGGTATGGCTACACCTTC
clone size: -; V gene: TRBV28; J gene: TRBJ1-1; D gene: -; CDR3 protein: CASSLLPSINTEAFF; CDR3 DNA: TGTGCCAGCAGTTTACTTCCCAGTATTAACACTGAAGCTTTCTTT
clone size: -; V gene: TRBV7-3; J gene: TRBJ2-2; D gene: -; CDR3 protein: CASTLGRNTGELFF; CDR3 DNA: TGTGCCAGCACCTTGGGAAGGAACACCGGGGAGCTGTTTTTT
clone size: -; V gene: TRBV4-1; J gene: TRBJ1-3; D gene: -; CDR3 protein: CASSQETALVSGNTIYF; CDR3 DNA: TGCGCCAGCAGCCAAGAAACGGCTCTGGTCTCTGGAAACACCATATATTTT
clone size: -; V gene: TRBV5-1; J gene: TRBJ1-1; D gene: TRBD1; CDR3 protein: CASSQGTANTEAFF; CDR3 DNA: TGCGCCAGCAGCCAGGGGACAGCGAACACTGAAGCTTTCTTT
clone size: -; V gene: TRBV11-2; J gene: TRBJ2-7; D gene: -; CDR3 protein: CASSRVSSYEQYF; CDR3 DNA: TGTGCCAGCAGCCGCGTTAGCTCCTACGAGCAGTACTTC
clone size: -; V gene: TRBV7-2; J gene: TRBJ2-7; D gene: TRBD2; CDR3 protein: CASSSHHWTSGSWYEQYF; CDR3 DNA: TGTGCCAGCAGCTCACACCACTGGACTAGCGGGAGTTGGTACGAGCAGTACTTC
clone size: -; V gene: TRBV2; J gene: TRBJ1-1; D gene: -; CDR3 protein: CASSEVQVMNTEAFF; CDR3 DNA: TGTGCCAGCAGTGAAGTCCAAGTCATGAACACTGAAGCTTTCTTT
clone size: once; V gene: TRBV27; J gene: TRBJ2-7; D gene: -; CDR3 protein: CASSLFPRARSYEQYF; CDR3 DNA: TGTGCCAGCAGTTTATTCCCGAGGGCCCGGTCCTACGAGCAGTACTTC
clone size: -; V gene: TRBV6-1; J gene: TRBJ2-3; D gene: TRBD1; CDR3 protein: CASSEGQVLTDTQYF; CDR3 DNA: TGTGCCAGCAGCGAGGGACAGGTGCTCACAGATACGCAGTATTTT
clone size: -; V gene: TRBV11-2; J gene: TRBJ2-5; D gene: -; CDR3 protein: CASSPRGSQETQYF; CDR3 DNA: TGTGCCAGCAGCCCCAGGGGCAGCCAAGAGACCCAGTACTTC
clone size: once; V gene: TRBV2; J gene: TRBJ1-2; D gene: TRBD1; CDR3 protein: CASSAIQGIGGYTF; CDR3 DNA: TGTGCCAGCAGCGCGATACAGGGGATCGGTGGCTACACCTTC
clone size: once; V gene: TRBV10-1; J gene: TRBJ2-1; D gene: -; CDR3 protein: CASSPSSYNEQFF; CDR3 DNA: TGCGCCAGCAGCCCGAGCTCCTACAATGAGCAGTTCTTC
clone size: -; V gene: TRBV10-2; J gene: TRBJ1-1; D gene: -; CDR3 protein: CASSESRQGRRTEAFF; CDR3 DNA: TGCGCCAGCAGTGAGTCGCGGCAGGGGAGAAGGACTGAAGCTTTCTTT
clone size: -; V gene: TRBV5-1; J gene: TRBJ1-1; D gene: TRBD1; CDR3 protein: CASSYYRGSTEAFF; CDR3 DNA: TGCGCCAGCAGCTATTACAGGGGGAGCACTGAAGCTTTCTTT
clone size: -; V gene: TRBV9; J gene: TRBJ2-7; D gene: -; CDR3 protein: CASSVQGLDDEQYF; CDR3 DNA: TGTGCCAGCAGCGTGCAGGGGCTTGATGACGAGCAGTACTTC
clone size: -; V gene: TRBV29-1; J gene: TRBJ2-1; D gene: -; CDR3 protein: CSVSSYNEQFF; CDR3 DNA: TGCAGCGTTTCCAGCTACAATGAGCAGTTCTTC
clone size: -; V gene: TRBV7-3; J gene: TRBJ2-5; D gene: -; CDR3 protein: CASSQGGEETQYF; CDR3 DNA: TGTGCCAGCAGCCAAGGGGGGGAAGAGACCCAGTACTTC
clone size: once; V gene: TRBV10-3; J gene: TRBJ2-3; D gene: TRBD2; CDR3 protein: CAISEGLGRDTQYF; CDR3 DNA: TGTGCCATCAGTGAAGGACTAGGTCGGGATACGCAGTATTTT
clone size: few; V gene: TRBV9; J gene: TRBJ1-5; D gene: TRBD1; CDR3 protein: CASSVEGASNQPQHF; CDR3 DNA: TGTGCCAGCAGCGTGGAGGGGGCTAGCAATCAGCCCCAGCATTTT
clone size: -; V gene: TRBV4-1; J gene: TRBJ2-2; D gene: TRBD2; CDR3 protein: CASSQAPGLAGGTGELFF; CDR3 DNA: TGCGCCAGCAGCCAGGCCCCGGGACTAGCGGGAGGAACCGGGGAGCTGTTTTTT
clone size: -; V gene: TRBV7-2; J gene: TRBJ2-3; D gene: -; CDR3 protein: CASSLGIAADTQYF; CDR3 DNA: TGTGCCAGCAGCTTAGGCATTGCGGCAGATACGCAGTATTTT
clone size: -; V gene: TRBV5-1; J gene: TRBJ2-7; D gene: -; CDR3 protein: CASSRSGAYEQYF; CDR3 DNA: TGCGCCAGCAGCCGGTCAGGCGCCTACGAGCAGTACTTC
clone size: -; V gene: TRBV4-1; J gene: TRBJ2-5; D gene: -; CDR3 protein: CASSQVGLGETQYF; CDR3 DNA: TGCGCCAGCAGCCAAGTGGGGCTCGGGGAGACCCAGTACTTC
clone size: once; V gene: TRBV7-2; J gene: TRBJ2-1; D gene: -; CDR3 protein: CASSNGYNEQFF; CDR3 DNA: TGTGCCAGCAGCAATGGTTACAATGAGCAGTTCTTC